The 25 T cell receptor beta chains listed next were all sequenced from one sample in a study of blood T cell repertoires in COVID-19. Profiling relied on immunoSEQ multiplex PCR, and the TCRdb table lists in-frame clones only, not all of them. The data contain approximately 60,000 clones, around 90% of them singletons. The source material was peripheral blood. Receptors were obtained from a woman older than 75 with COVID-19, enrolled during active disease.

This chain connects TRBV9 to TRBJ2-7; D perhaps matches TRBD2 (6 bases). Trimming pared 0 bases from V and 1 base from J, leaving 14 bases between. Germline assignment: CDR1 SGDLS and CDR2 YYNGEE. This CDR3 is 16 amino acids long. The CDR3 DNA is TGTGCCAGCAGCGTAGCTGGGGCGGGGCAGTCCTACGAGCAGTACTTC. Amino acid sequence: CASSVAGAGQSYEQYF. The variable domain in full, with the rest retrieved from reference TRBV9 and TRBJ2-7, is DSGVTQTPKHLITATGQRVTLRCSPRSGDLSVYWYQQSLDQGLQFLIQYYNGEERAKGNILERFSAQQFPDLHSELNLSSLELGDSALYFCASSVAGAGQSYEQYFGPGTRLTVT.

V gene TRBV11-2 combines with J gene TRBJ2-1; D unclear. Germline V gives CDR1 SGHAT, CDR2 FQNNGV. This CDR3 has 14 amino acids. V shed 3 bases and J shed 5 bases, with 11 bases lying between them. This CDR3 reads CASSFSPNNNEQFF. CDR3 DNA sequence: TGTGCCAGCAGCTTTTCCCCGAACAACAATGAGCAGTTCTTC.

The genes are TRBV18 and TRBJ2-7, with 9 bases that match TRBD1. With 4 bases clipped from V and 5 bases from J, the junction kept 3 bases outside the gene matches. This CDR3 is 13 amino acids long. CDR1 KGHSH and CDR2 LQKENI come from the germline V gene. CDR3 DNA: TGTGCCAGCTCACGGGACAGGGCAGACGAGCAGTACTTC. It yields the protein CASSRDRADEQYF. Based on the CDR3 plus reference TRBV18 and TRBJ2-7, the full variable domain is NAGVMQNPRHLVRRRGQEARLRCSPMKGHSHVYWYRQLPEEGLKFMVYLQKENIIDESGMPKERFSAEFPKEGPSILRIQQVVRGDSAAYFCASSRDRADEQYFGPGTRLTVT.

This clone was seen a single time. This rearrangement joins TRBV12-5 to TRBJ2-2; tentative D call: TRBD1 (6 bases). Germline lookup yields CDR1 LGHNT and CDR2 FRNRAP. The CDR3 spans 15 residues. V dropped 1 base and J dropped 6 bases, with 12 bases sitting between them. CDR3 DNA: TGTGCTAGTGGTTTGGGGGGACATCTTTCCGGGGAGCTGTTTTTT. It encodes CASGLGGHLSGELFF.

The chain links TRBV18 to TRBJ1-4; 8 positions match TRBD1. Germline CDR1 reads KGHSH; CDR2 reads LQKENI. The CDR3 extends over 14 amino acids. V lost 3 bases to trimming and J lost 6 bases; unmatched junction nucleotides: 3. In DNA, the CDR3 is TGTGCCAGCTCACCTCAGGGGGCGGATGAAAAACTGTTTTTT. It specifies CASSPQGADEKLFF.

V usage is TRBV2 and J usage is TRBJ2-5, with 7 bases fitting TRBD1. V shed 5 bases and J 1 base; nucleotides not matched to a gene: 7. This CDR3 spans 15 amino acids. Germline V lookup: CDR1 SNHLY, CDR2 FYNNEI. The CDR3 protein is CASSMRRQGQETQYF. In nucleotides, the CDR3 is TGTGCCAGCAGTATGAGGAGACAGGGCCAAGAGACCCAGTACTTC.

The CDR3 DNA is TGTGCCATCAGTGATCTAGGTGCTGGAAACACCATATATTTT. Amino acid sequence: CAISDLGAGNTIYF. The gene calls are TRBV10-3 and TRBJ1-3; D uncertain. V dropped 3 bases and J dropped 2 bases, with 8 bases sitting between them. Germline CDR1 and CDR2: ENHRY and SYGVKD. The CDR3 length is 14 residues.

The gene calls are TRBV2 and TRBJ2-1; 8 nucleotides match TRBD2. Trimming at V came to 3 bases and at J to 2 bases, leaving 3 bases not matched to a gene. This CDR3 has 15 amino acids. Germline lookup yields CDR1 SNHLY and CDR2 FYNNEI. The CDR3 sequence: CASSDDSGAYNEQFF. Written as DNA, the CDR3 is TGTGCCAGCAGTGATGATAGCGGGGCCTACAATGAGCAGTTCTTC.

This chain links TRBV6-5 with TRBJ1-2; D remains unclear. Germline CDR1 reads MNHEY; CDR2 reads SVGAGI. V was cut by 0 bases and J by 4 bases, with 6 bases left in between. The CDR3 has 13 amino acids. CDR3 nucleotide sequence: TGTGCCAGCAGTTACTCAGGCGGCTATGGCTACACCTTC. Protein product: CASSYSGGYGYTF.

The CDR3 coding sequence is TGCGCCAGCAGTGAGCGGTCTAGGGGGAACCAAGAGACCCAGTACTTC. Protein product: CASSERSRGNQETQYF. This sequence joins TRBV10-2 and TRBJ2-5; the D gene is possibly TRBD1 (6 bases). The CDR3 consists of 16 residues. Trimming took 2 bases from V and 0 from J, leaving 13 bases between them. Germline V gene sequence: CDR1 WSHSY, CDR2 SAAADI.

The V and J genes are TRBV2 and TRBJ1-5; TRBD1 matches 8 bases. CDR3 length: 15 residues. The germline gives CDR1 SNHLY, CDR2 FYNNEI. The V segment lost 0 bases and the J segment 2 bases; nucleotides outside the gene matches: 0. The CDR3 loop reads CASSEADRGNQPQHF. CDR3 nucleotide sequence: TGTGCCAGCAGTGAAGCGGACAGGGGCAATCAGCCCCAGCATTTT.

The rearrangement uses TRBV2 and TRBJ2-3; D gene unclear. The CDR3 sequence is 11 residues long. CDR1 is SNHLY, CDR2 FYNNEI, per germline. Trimming pared 7 bases from V and 6 bases from J, leaving 8 bases between. The DNA for the CDR3 is TGTGCCAGCAAGTACTCCGATACGCAGTATTTT. As protein: CASKYSDTQYF.

The rearrangement uses TRBV14 and TRBJ1-2; maybe TRBD1 (5 bases). The CDR3 is 14 amino acids. Looked up from germline, CDR1 is SGHDN and CDR2 is FVKESK. V dropped 1 base and J dropped 5 bases, with 11 bases sitting between them. The CDR3 DNA is TGTGCCAGCAGCCAAGCCCCAGGGTGGTATGGCTACACCTTC. Translated, it gives CASSQAPGWYGYTF.

This sequence joins TRBV28 and TRBJ1-6; the match to TRBD1 covers 9 bases. The V segment lost 5 bases and the J segment 10 bases; nucleotides outside the gene matches: 12. In germline, CDR1 is MDHEN, CDR2 SYDVKM. This CDR3 has 16 residues. CDR3 coding DNA: TGTGCCAGCAGTCCCTTAGGGACAGGGAAAGGATCACCCCTCCACTTT. Amino acids: CASSPLGTGKGSPLHF.

The CDR3 spells CASSITDRGPYYGYTF. The CDR3 bases are TGCGCCAGCAGCATTACAGACAGGGGGCCATACTATGGCTACACCTTC. The chain has TRBV5-1 and TRBJ1-2; TRBD1 aligns across 10 bases. Germline V lookup: CDR1 SGHRS, CDR2 YFSETQ. This CDR3 comprises 16 residues. The V gene end was trimmed by 4 bases and the J gene end by 3 bases; junction bases not matched to a gene: 9.

The rearrangement joins TRBV5-4 to TRBJ2-7; a possible D gene is TRBD1 (9 bases). The germline gives CDR1 SGHNT, CDR2 YYREEE (reference sequence). The CDR3 contains 16 residues. V lost 4 bases and J lost 0, with 17 bases in between. The CDR3 spells CASSPGGTGSSYEQYF. In nucleotides, the CDR3 is TGTGCCAGCAGCCCGGGGGGGACAGGGAGCTCCTACGAGCAGTACTTC.

The chain links TRBV6-5 to TRBJ1-5; D remains ambiguous. Trimming stripped 6 bases from V and 6 bases from J, with 15 bases between. The germline CDR1 and CDR2 sequences are MNHEY and SVGAGI. This CDR3 spans 14 amino acids. The CDR3 DNA is TGTGCCAGCAGATACCATAAGGGAGGTCAGCCCCAGCATTTT. It is translated as CASRYHKGGQPQHF.

The J gene is TRBJ2-1, the V gene TRBV5-8; D perhaps matches TRBD2 (6 bases). Germline lookup yields CDR1 SGHTS and CDR2 YDEGEE. Trimming shortened V by 1 base and J by 7 bases, and 15 bases separated the two germline ends. The CDR3 loop spans 15 amino acids. The CDR3 spells CASSLWGDLSNEQFF. CDR3 bases: TGTGCCAGCAGCTTGTGGGGGGACCTCTCAAATGAGCAGTTCTTC.

This rearrangement joins TRBV14 to TRBJ1-2; 8 bases fit TRBD1. CDR1 and CDR2 from the germline V gene are SGHDN and FVKESK. Germline trimming cut 2 bases from V and 0 bases from J; bases unmatched to any gene: 5. The CDR3 totals 16 residues. CDR3 sequence (DNA): TGTGCCAGCAGCCAAATGGGACAGGAAGCTAACTATGGCTACACCTTC. Its protein is CASSQMGQEANYGYTF.

The rearrangement links TRBV27 to TRBJ2-2; the D is unclear. Trimming shortened V by 5 bases and J by 7 bases, and 11 bases separated the two germline ends. The CDR3 contains 13 residues. Germline loops: CDR1 MNHEY, CDR2 SMNVEV (reference sequence). The CDR3 sequence is CASSPLGIGELFF. As DNA, the CDR3 is TGTGCCAGCAGTCCCCTAGGTATCGGGGAGCTGTTTTTT.

A single count supports this clone. The chain couples TRBV6-5 to TRBJ1-1; a weak D match, TRBD1 (6 bases). V was pared by 2 bases and J by 1 base, with 8 bases between. Looked up from germline, CDR1 is MNHEY and CDR2 is SVGAGI. The CDR3 totals 14 residues. CDR3 loop: CASSYRGQNTEAFF. DNA of the CDR3: TGTGCCAGCAGTTACAGGGGACAGAACACTGAAGCTTTCTTT.

The genes are TRBV5-6 and TRBJ1-1; D is unresolved. The V gene lost 6 bases and the J gene lost 0 bases, with 21 bases spanning the gap. The CDR3 length is 17 residues. Germline CDR1 is SGHDT and CDR2 is YYEEEE. This chain's CDR3 is CASNLIGGFSMNTEAFF. CDR3 DNA: TGTGCCAGCAACCTTATTGGAGGGTTTTCCATGAACACTGAAGCTTTCTTT.

CDR3 coding DNA: TGCGCCAGCAGCCAAGAAGTACTGTACAATGAGCAGTTCTTC. Amino acids: CASSQEVLYNEQFF. The chain is built from TRBV4-1 and TRBJ2-1; D not resolved. The CDR3 runs to 14 residues. Germline lookup yields CDR1 MGHRA and CDR2 YSYEKL. V was clipped by 0 bases and J by 4 bases, with 7 bases between them.

The rearrangement joins TRBV5-6 to TRBJ1-5; a possible D gene is TRBD1 (6 bases). Germline assignment: CDR1 SGHDT and CDR2 YYEEEE. Between the trimmed V and J ends, which lost 4 bases and 11 bases, there was a span of 25 bases. The CDR3 consists of 16 residues. The CDR3 spells CASSATGGSRQVTQHF. The CDR3 bases are TGTGCCAGCAGCGCAACGGGGGGCAGCAGGCAAGTCACCCAGCATTTT.

In nucleotides, the CDR3 is TGCGCCAGCAGCTTGGCTCAGGGGGCTAGTGAGACCCAGTACTTC. Translated: CASSLAQGASETQYF. This chain links TRBV5-1 with TRBJ2-5, with 8 nucleotides matching TRBD1. This CDR3 has 15 amino acids. The V segment lost 0 bases and the J segment 5 bases; nucleotides outside the gene matches: 6. Germline V gives CDR1 SGHRS, CDR2 YFSETQ.